Listed below are T cell receptor beta chains from one sample, sequenced in a study of naive and memory T cell subsets. TCRdb reprocessed the UMI-ligation and nested PCR reads via MiXCR and lists one record per CDR3 protein. The sample holds approximately 29,000 distinct CDR3 sequences, less than 20% seen once. The specimen was effector memory CD4+ T cells from blood. The origin of the receptors is a human donor in good health. CDR3s include the opening cysteine and the closing phenylalanine or tryptophan. Fields, in order: V gene, CDR3 protein.

>TRBV7-2
CASSRVPPNLSGANVLTF
>TRBV13
CASSFRRAKYSYEQYF
>TRBV6-1
CASRAGGPQHF
>TRBV20-1
CSAHYRDGRSTNEKLFF
>TRBV29-1
CSVESGSSEQFF
>TRBV4-3
CASSQEGGLEAFF
>TRBV28
CASSLRSSGGRKTGELFF
>TRBV20-1
CSARDREMQPQHF
>TRBV28
CASSPVGARETQYF
>TRBV28
CASSLLAGGPIPYEQYF
>TRBV4-3
CASSQDLDPNTGELFF
>TRBV7-2
CASSLLYGEAFF
>TRBV5-1
CASSPGTGIGSQPQHF
>TRBV28
CASSLFSVGHGTDTQYF
>TRBV18
CASSPLFQANTEAFF
>TRBV4-3
CASSQDRRNTEAFF
>TRBV7-2
CASSLGTGIYTDTQYF
>TRBV20-1
CSATRTSYNEQFF
>TRBV20-1
CSASGRREFQETQYF
>TRBV15
CATSREPGQQETQYF
>TRBV7-9
CASSFSTPEQFF
>TRBV18
CASSLQSNTGELFF
>TRBV19
CASRPQGGTEAFF
>TRBV20-1
CSARDRPFQGGRAPNTQYF
>TRBV5-4
CASSPGQGRETQYF